This T cell receptor beta chain was observed in a study of PD-1 blockade in classical Hodgkin lymphoma. Study results and limitations: Differences between repertoires have undefined causes, possibly disease activity or prior therapy. By C4D1, CD4+ diversity increased significantly, especially in complete responders.

The CDR3 has 15 amino acids. Germline CDR1 is MDHEN and CDR2 is SYDVKM. The V and J ends lost 7 bases and 6 bases respectively, with 19 bases between them. Every one of the patients relapsed after autologous stem cell transplantation (brentuximab vedotin exposure was variable). Investigators isolated CD4+ T cells from thawed PBMCs through magnetic negative selection. Relapsed/refractory classical Hodgkin lymphoma patients had complete, partial or progressive responses. About this clone: Its specificity is not known.

Only in-frame clones appear in the TCRdb table, and some are missing; sequencing was by immunoSEQ multiplex PCR. The sample contains about 8,500 clones, around 82% of which appear only once. V usage is TRBV28 and J usage is TRBJ1-5, with D possibly TRBD1 on 6 matching bases. The sequencing used CD4+ T cells from blood, collected at baseline. The TCR originated in a human donor with classical Hodgkin lymphoma. CDR3 sequence (DNA): TGTGCCAGCAACTCGCTCGAGGAAGGGGGTCAGCCCCAGCATTTT. It yields the protein CASNSLEEGGQPQHF. Variable domain in full (rest from reference TRBV28 and TRBJ1-5): DVKVTQSSRYLVKRTGEKVFLECVQDMDHENMFWYRQDPGLGLRLIYFSYDVKMKEKGDIPEGYSVSREKKERFSLILESASTNQTSMYLCASNSLEEGGQPQHFGDGTRLSIL.